This TCR beta chain was identified in a study of identical twins. The study's findings and limits: Clonotypes of the beta chain that were abundant in cord blood carried fewer insertions (memory repertoires showed none). Compared with unrelated sharing, twin-shared out-of-frame alpha sequences had more low-probability sequences.

To note about this clonotype: Its cognate antigen is unknown.

This CDR3 comprises 13 residues. The V gene end was trimmed by 5 bases and the J gene end by 8 bases; junction bases not matched to a gene: 9. Looked up from germline, CDR1 is SQVTM and CDR2 is ANQGSEA. Via MiXCR, TCRdb re-called the 5' RACE reads, giving one row per CDR3 protein. In the table there are 420,000 or so distinct CDR3 sequences, approximately 17% of which are singletons. The clonotype originates from a man in his fifties or sixties in good health. The sample taken for sequencing was naive T cells sorted from blood. The genes are TRBV29-1 and TRBJ2-1; TRBD2 agrees at 7 bases. CDR3 sequence (DNA): TGCAGCGTTCGGAAACTAGCGTGGGATGAGCAGTTCTTC. Encoded protein: CSVRKLAWDEQFF.